A single sample is the source of the 5 T cell receptor beta chains below, sequenced in a study of T cells in Graves' hyperthyroidism and ophthalmopathy (dated 2019 in TCRdb). Receptors were amplified or captured by multiplex PCR. Sequencing used an Illumina HiSeq 2000. The TCR beta CDR3 regions were amplified from RNA transcripts. For the first round of RT-PCR on the TCR CDR3, the HTBI primer set was used together with the Qiagen OneStep RT-PCR kit. TCRdb reworked the public reads: Q25 trimming with fastp, MiXCR clone assembly, productive beta chains retained. Rows with a matching CDR3 protein are joined into one entry that keeps the most common DNA and genes. This sample holds fewer than 200,000 distinct CDR3 sequences; about a sixth were observed only once. Roughly 30% of the sample comes from the top ten. The sample comprised blood. The source of these receptors is a woman aged 50 to 65 with Graves' hyperthyroidism.

This clonotype showed up just a few times. The CDR3 spells CASSTGPPSYNEQFF. CDR3 coding DNA: TGCGCCAGCAGCACGGGACCCCCGTCCTACAATGAGCAGTTCTTC. The chain couples TRBV5-1 to TRBJ2-1, with D tentatively TRBD1 or TRBD2 (5 bases each). The CDR3 loop spans 15 amino acids. V was trimmed by 4 bases and J by 1 base, leaving 12 bases between them. The germline V gene encodes CDR1 SGHRS and CDR2 YFSETQ.

This clonotype came up many times. This chain uses TRBV7-8 with TRBJ1-1; 9 bases fit TRBD1. The CDR3 runs to 15 residues. Germline CDR1 and CDR2: SGHVS and FQNEAQ. Losses at the gene ends were 0 bases for V and 6 bases for J; bases not matched to a gene: 5. CDR3 sequence (DNA): TGTGCCAGCAGCTTAGCGGGGGACAGGGCATCTGAAGCTTTCTTT. Residues: CASSLAGDRASEAFF.

Concerning this clonotype itself: Just one base apart from a much larger clone, this may be a read error. The chain is built from TRBV28 and TRBJ2-7; 7 bases agree with TRBD1. The CDR3 has 14 residues. Germline CDR1 and CDR2: MDHEN and SYDVKM. CDR3 nucleotides: TGTGCCGGCAGTACCCCGGGACAGTCCTACGAGCAGTACTTC. This gives the protein CAGSTPGQSYEQYF.

The V and J genes are TRBV5-1 and TRBJ2-7; D not certain. The CDR3 length is 14 residues. From germline, CDR1 is SGHRS and CDR2 YFSETQ. Trimming took 0 bases from V and 6 from J, leaving 13 bases between them. The DNA for the CDR3 is TGCGCCAGCAGCTTGGTGCTCATGGGCTGCGAGCAGTACTTC. Encoded protein: CASSLVLMGCEQYF.

This clonotype is a singleton in its sample. Relative to the germline gene, one junction end is altered; a read error may explain this. This chain joins TRBV2 and TRBJ1-4; D possibly corresponds to TRBD1 (5 bases). The CDR3 totals 13 residues. Germline CDR1 SNHLY, CDR2 FYNNEI. The CDR3 here is CASITGRDEKLFF. The CDR3 nucleotides read TGTGCCAGCATCACGGGCCGGGACGAAAAATTGTTTTTT. The full variable domain, with the rest looked up from reference TRBV2 and TRBJ1-4, is EPEVTQTPSHQVTQMGQEVILRCVPISNHLYFYWYRQILGQKVEFLVSFYNNEISEKSEIFDDQFSVERPDGSNFTLKIRSTKLEDSAMYFCASITGRDEKLFFGSGTQLSVL.